This paragraph covers one T cell receptor (beta chain) sequence. TCRdb independently ran MiXCR on the 5' RACE reads; one entry per CDR3 protein. This table holds some 660,000 distinct CDR3 sequences, over 8.5% found once. This specimen belongs to a study of identical twins. The ends lost 4 bases at V and 11 bases at J; junction bases unmatched: 8. The CDR3 contains 13 residues. Another study also made use of these data, one on yellow fever vaccine responses in identical twins.

Sample: PBMCs. The clonotype was recovered from a woman aged 18-35 years in good health. V usage is TRBV12-3 or TRBV12-4 and J usage is TRBJ2-4, with 7 bases identical to TRBD1. CDR3 region: CASSYGTARVQYF. Written as DNA, the CDR3 is TGTGCCAGCAGTTACGGGACAGCAAGGGTTCAGTACTTC.